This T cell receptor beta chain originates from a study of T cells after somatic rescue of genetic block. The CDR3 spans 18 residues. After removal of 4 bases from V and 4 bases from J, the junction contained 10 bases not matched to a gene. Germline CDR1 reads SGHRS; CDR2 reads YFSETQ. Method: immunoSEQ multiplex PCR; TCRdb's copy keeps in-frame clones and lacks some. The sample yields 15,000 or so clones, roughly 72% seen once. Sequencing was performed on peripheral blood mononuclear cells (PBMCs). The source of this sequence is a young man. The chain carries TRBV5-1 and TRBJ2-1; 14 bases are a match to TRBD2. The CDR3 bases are TGCGCCAGCAGCAAGAGACTAGCGGGGGGGCCACAATACAATGAGCAGTTCTTC. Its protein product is CASSKRLAGGPQYNEQFF.